This T cell receptor beta chain originates from a study of cytomegalovirus exposure and HLA in healthy donors. Study-wide results and limits: There were around 160 TCR beta chains listed as cytomegalovirus-associated. On later analysis, the bulk of CMV-associated TCR beta chains appeared to be HLA-restricted. As a later analysis showed, a missense DCLRE1C variant was linked to trimming of TCR beta V- and J-genes.

These donors counted as nominally healthy when sampled, but unrecorded immune exposures were likely. PCR primers comprised 60 Vbeta and 13 Jbeta primers. Here immunoSEQ multiplex PCR was the method, and the copy in TCRdb shows in-frame clones only, minus some. Found here are some 160,000 clones, 65% to 80% of them singletons; the top ten hold around 0.74%. V was cut by 10 bases and J by 8 bases, with 18 bases left in between. CDR1 and CDR2 (germline): ENHRY, SYGVKD. The CDR3 covers 13 residues. This clone was counted only a few times. The antigen is unknown. Material: PBMCs. This rearrangement joins TRBV10-3 to TRBJ2-1; D is perhaps TRBD2 (5 bases). This TCR was sampled from a woman in her thirties or forties in good health and CMV-seronegative. As DNA, the CDR3 is TGTGCCACCCTCCCGGGATCCGGCTATGAGCAGTTCTTC. Protein product: CATLPGSGYEQFF.